The rows below give T cell receptor beta chains drawn from one sample of a study of Ad26.COV2.S vaccination and SARS-CoV-2 variants. Sequenced by immunoSEQ multiplex PCR; TCRdb stores in-frame clones only, minus some. Here the sample spans around 300,000 clones, 90% being singletons. The sample was peripheral blood, taken in a trial of Ad26.COV2.S vaccine versus placebo. The receptor source for this set is a person between 18 and 65 years old who received the Ad26.COV2.S COVID-19 vaccine or a placebo. The CDR3 runs from the conserved cysteine through the conserved F or W. A D gene is named only where the DNA matches it firmly. A row's size may be missing; if present it is once, few, many or a size class.

j_call v_call d_call clone_size cdr3_aa cdr3_nt
TRBJ1-2 TRBV6-2/TRBV6-3 TRBD1 - CASSYVPGQGPYGYTF TGTGCCAGCAGTTATGTTCCGGGACAGGGCCCCTATGGCTACACCTTC
TRBJ2-5 TRBV7-9 TRBD2 - CASSFRQGRAQETQYF TGTGCCAGCAGCTTCCGACAAGGGAGGGCCCAAGAGACCCAGTACTTC
TRBJ2-3 TRBV3-1/TRBV3-2 - - CASSQEGTADTQYF TGTGCCAGCAGCCAAGAGGGAACCGCAGATACGCAGTATTTT
TRBJ2-2 TRBV14 - - CASSHPQSPPGPRNPGTGELFF TGTGCCAGCAGCCACCCTCAAAGCCCCCCGGGACCCAGAAACCCCGGGACCGGGGAGCTGTTTTTT
TRBJ2-1 TRBV5-1 TRBD1 - CASSSRDRGLYEQFF TGCGCCAGCAGCTCCCGGGACAGGGGGCTGTATGAGCAGTTCTTC
TRBJ2-7 TRBV4-1 - - CASSQDSFHEQYF TGCGCCAGCAGCCAAGATAGCTTCCACGAGCAGTACTTC
TRBJ1-5 TRBV19 TRBD1 - CASSIGGQENQPQHF TGTGCCAGTAGTATAGGGGGACAGGAGAATCAGCCCCAGCATTTT
TRBJ2-1 TRBV4-1 TRBD2 - CASSQLGLAGGKNEQFF TGCGCCAGCAGCCAACTGGGACTAGCGGGAGGGAAAAATGAGCAGTTCTTC
TRBJ2-1 TRBV5-1 TRBD2 - CASSWGRANVEQFF TGCGCCAGCAGCTGGGGGAGGGCCAACGTAGAGCAGTTCTTC
TRBJ1-5 TRBV5-1 - - CASSSDGNQPQHF TGCGCCAGCAGCTCGGACGGCAATCAGCCCCAGCATTTT
TRBJ1-4 TRBV4-3 - few CARYGYRDADNEKLFF TGCGCCAGGTATGGTTACCGGGACGCCGATAATGAAAAACTGTTTTTT
TRBJ1-6 TRBV4-3 - once CASSQSAGMGSPLHF TGCGCCAGCAGCCAATCGGCAGGGATGGGGTCACCCCTCCACTTT
TRBJ2-7 TRBV4-3 TRBD1 - CASSQKQGVHREQYF TGCGCCAGCAGCCAGAAACAGGGGGTGCATCGAGAGCAGTACTTC
TRBJ1-2 TRBV7-2 - - CASSPRRAEYYGYTF TGTGCCAGCAGTCCCCGGCGAGCAGAATACTATGGCTACACCTTC
TRBJ2-1 TRBV4-1 - - CASSQRPLIPPGNEQFF TGCGCCAGCAGCCAAAGACCGCTGATACCCCCTGGAAATGAGCAGTTCTTC
TRBJ1-1 TRBV7-9 - - CASSLAGEAFF TGTGCCAGCAGCTTAGCAGGAGAAGCTTTCTTT
TRBJ2-7 TRBV6-2/TRBV6-3 - - CASSYRQTSYEQYF TGTGCCAGCAGTTACCGACAGACCAGCTACGAGCAGTACTTC
TRBJ2-3 TRBV2 - once CASGRGRASTDTQYF TGTGCCAGCGGAAGGGGGAGGGCCTCAACAGATACGCAGTATTTT
TRBJ1-2 TRBV11-2 - - CASSLGAGRLYGYTF TGTGCCAGCAGCCTCGGGGCAGGGAGACTCTATGGCTACACCTTC
TRBJ1-2 TRBV2 - - CASNWGSGYTF TGTGCCAGCAATTGGGGGTCAGGCTACACCTTC
TRBJ2-7 TRBV29-1 TRBD1 - CSGLQGYEQYF TGCAGCGGCCTACAGGGGTACGAGCAGTACTTC
TRBJ2-3 TRBV5-6 TRBD2 - CASSLALAGFLDTQYF TGTGCCAGCAGCTTGGCGCTAGCGGGATTTTTAGATACGCAGTATTTT
TRBJ2-3 TRBV5-1 - - CASSLDYGSTDTQYF TGCGCCAGCAGCTTGGATTATGGAAGCACAGATACGCAGTATTTT
TRBJ1-2 TRBV4-3 - - CASSPEGGSGGYTF TGCGCCAGCAGCCCGGAGGGAGGCTCGGGAGGCTACACCTTC
TRBJ2-7 TRBV4-3 - - CASSQRDSSYEQYF TGCGCCAGCAGCCAAAGAGACAGTTCCTACGAGCAGTACTTC
TRBJ1-5 TRBV2 - - CASSEVEGWGNQPQHF TGTGCCAGCAGTGAAGTGGAGGGATGGGGCAATCAGCCCCAGCATTTT
TRBJ2-5 TRBV5-1 TRBD2 - CASTPGTSGETQYF TGCGCCAGCACCCCCGGGACTAGCGGAGAGACCCAGTACTTC
TRBJ2-7 TRBV7-9 - - CASSLADPYEQYF TGTGCCAGCAGCTTAGCGGATCCCTACGAGCAGTACTTC
TRBJ1-2 TRBV11-3 - - CASSLGAVNYGYTF TGTGCCAGCAGCTTAGGGGCGGTTAACTATGGCTACACCTTC
TRBJ1-1 TRBV9 TRBD1 - CASSGTGLGTEAFF TGTGCCAGCAGCGGGACAGGGTTGGGCACTGAAGCTTTCTTT
TRBJ2-7 TRBV6-5 - - CASRDTYYEQYF TGTGCCAGCAGGGACACTTACTACGAGCAGTACTTC
TRBJ1-5 TRBV9 - - CASSSQEGYQPQHF TGTGCCAGCAGCTCCCAGGAGGGGTATCAGCCCCAGCATTTT
TRBJ2-5 TRBV6-5 - - CASSYETQYF TGTGCCAGCAGTTACGAGACCCAGTACTTC
TRBJ2-1 TRBV7-6 TRBD2 - CASSSEPRESSYNEQFF TGTGCCAGCAGCTCCGAGCCGCGGGAGTCATCCTACAATGAGCAGTTCTTC
TRBJ1-2 TRBV4-1 - - CASSQANQGGGGYTF TGCGCCAGCAGCCAAGCCAACCAAGGAGGGGGAGGCTACACCTTC
TRBJ2-6 TRBV27 - - CASSSPRGSGANVLTF TGTGCCAGCAGTTCCCCCCGAGGCTCTGGGGCCAACGTCCTGACTTTC
TRBJ1-1 TRBV29-1 - - CSVEGRGTQRAFF TGCAGCGTTGAAGGTAGAGGGACCCAACGCGCTTTCTTT
TRBJ1-1 TRBV5-1 - - CASRTSLRRDHGGYTEAFF TGCGCCAGCAGGACTTCCCTACGTCGGGACCACGGCGGGTACACTGAAGCTTTCTTT
TRBJ2-3 TRBV11-3 TRBD2 - CASSFGTTDTDTQYF TGTGCCAGCAGCTTCGGGACTACGGACACAGATACGCAGTATTTT
TRBJ1-2 TRBV4-3 - few CASSQALYYGYTF TGCGCCAGCAGCCAAGCGCTTTACTATGGCTACACCTTC
TRBJ1-1 TRBV7-6 - - CASSLSIAANTEAFF TGTGCCAGCAGCTTATCGATCGCAGCTAACACTGAAGCTTTCTTT